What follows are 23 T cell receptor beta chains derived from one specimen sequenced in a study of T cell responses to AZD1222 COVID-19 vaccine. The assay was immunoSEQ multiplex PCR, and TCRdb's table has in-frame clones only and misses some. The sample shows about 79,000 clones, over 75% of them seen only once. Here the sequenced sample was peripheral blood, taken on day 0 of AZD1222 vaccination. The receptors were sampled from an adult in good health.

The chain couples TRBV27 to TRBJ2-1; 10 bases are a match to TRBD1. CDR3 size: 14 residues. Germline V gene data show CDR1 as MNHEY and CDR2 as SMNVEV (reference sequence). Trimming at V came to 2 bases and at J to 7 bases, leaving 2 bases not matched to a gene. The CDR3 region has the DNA TGTGCCAGCAGTTTAGGGACAGGGGAAAATGAGCAGTTCTTC. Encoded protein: CASSLGTGENEQFF.

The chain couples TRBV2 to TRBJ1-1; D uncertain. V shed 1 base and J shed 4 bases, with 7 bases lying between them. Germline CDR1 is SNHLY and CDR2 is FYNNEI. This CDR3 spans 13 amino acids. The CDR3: CASSEGRSTEAFF. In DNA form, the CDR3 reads TGTGCCAGCAGTGAAGGACGGAGCACTGAAGCTTTCTTT.

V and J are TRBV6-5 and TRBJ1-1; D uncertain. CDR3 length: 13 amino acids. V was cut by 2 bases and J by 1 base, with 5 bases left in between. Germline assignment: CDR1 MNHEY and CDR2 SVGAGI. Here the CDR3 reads CASSYRGNTEAFF. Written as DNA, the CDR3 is TGTGCCAGCAGTTACCGGGGGAACACTGAAGCTTTCTTT.

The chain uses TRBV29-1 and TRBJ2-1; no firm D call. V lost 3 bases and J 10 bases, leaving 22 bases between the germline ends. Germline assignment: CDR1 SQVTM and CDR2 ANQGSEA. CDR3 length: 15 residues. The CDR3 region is CSVDKGKDPAREQFF. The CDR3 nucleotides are TGCAGCGTTGACAAAGGTAAGGACCCTGCGAGGGAGCAGTTCTTC.

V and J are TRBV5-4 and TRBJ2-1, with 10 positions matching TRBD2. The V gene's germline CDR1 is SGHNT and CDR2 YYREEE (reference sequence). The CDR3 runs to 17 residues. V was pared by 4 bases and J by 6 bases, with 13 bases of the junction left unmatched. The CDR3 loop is CASSKNTGAGGINEQFF. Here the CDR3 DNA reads TGTGCCAGCAGCAAAAATACGGGAGCGGGAGGGATCAATGAGCAGTTCTTC.

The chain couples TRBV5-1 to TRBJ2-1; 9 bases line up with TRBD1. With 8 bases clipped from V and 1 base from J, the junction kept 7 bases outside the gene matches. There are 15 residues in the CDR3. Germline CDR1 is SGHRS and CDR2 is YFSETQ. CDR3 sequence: CASRTGTGSYNEQFF. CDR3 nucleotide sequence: TGCGCCAGTAGAACCGGGACAGGGTCCTACAATGAGCAGTTCTTC.

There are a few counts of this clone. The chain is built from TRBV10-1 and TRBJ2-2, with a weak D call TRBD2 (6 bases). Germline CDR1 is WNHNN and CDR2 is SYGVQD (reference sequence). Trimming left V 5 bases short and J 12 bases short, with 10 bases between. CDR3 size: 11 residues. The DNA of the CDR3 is TGCGCCAGCAGTCCGGGACTTCAGCTGTTTTTT. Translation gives CASSPGLQLFF.

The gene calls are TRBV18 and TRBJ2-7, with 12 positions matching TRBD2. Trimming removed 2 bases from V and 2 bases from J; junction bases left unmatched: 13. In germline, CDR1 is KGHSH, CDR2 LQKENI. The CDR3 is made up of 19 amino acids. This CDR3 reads CASSPSPGLAGFDPYEQYF. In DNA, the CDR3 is TGTGCCAGCTCACCAAGCCCGGGACTAGCGGGCTTTGATCCCTACGAGCAGTACTTC. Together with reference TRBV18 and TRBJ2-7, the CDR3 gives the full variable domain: NAGVMQNPRHLVRRRGQEARLRCSPMKGHSHVYWYRQLPEEGLKFMVYLQKENIIDESGMPKERFSAEFPKEGPSILRIQQVVRGDSAAYFCASSPSPGLAGFDPYEQYFGPGTRLTVT.

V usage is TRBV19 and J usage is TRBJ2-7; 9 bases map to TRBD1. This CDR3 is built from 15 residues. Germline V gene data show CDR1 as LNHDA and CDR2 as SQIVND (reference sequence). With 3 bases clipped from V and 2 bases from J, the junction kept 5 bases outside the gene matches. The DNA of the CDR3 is TGTGCCAGTAGTATTCCGGGACAGGGAGCCTACGAGCAGTACTTC. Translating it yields CASSIPGQGAYEQYF.

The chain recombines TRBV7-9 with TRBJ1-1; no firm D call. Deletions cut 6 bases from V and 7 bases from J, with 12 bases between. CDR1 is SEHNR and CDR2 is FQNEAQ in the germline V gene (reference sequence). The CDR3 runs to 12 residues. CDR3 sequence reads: CASSVSGNEAFF. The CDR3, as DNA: TGTGCCAGCAGTGTGTCCGGGAATGAAGCTTTCTTT. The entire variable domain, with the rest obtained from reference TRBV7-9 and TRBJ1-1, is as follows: DTGVSQNPRHKITKRGQNVTFRCDPISEHNRLYWYRQTLGQGPEFLTYFQNEAQLEKSRLLSDRFSAERPKGSFSTLEIQRTEQGDSAMYLCASSVSGNEAFFGQGTRLTVV.

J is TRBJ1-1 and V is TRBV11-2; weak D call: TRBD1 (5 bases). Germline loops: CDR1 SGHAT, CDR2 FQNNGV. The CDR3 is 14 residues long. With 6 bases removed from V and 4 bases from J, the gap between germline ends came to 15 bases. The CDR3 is CASSWGESGTEAFF. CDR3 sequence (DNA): TGTGCCAGCAGTTGGGGGGAATCGGGCACTGAAGCTTTCTTT.

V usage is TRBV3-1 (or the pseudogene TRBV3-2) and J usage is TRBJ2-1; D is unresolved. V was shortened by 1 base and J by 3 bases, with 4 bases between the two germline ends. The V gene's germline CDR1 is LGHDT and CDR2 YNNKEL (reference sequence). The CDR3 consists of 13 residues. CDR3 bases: TGTGCCAGCAGCCAAGGTCTCTACAATGAGCAGTTCTTC. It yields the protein CASSQGLYNEQFF.

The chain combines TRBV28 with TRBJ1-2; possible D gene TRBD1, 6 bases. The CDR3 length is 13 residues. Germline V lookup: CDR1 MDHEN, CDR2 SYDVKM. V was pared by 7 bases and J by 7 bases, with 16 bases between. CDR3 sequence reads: CASTLGGGSGYTF. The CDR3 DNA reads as TGTGCCAGCACCTTAGGGGGGGGGTCTGGCTACACCTTC.

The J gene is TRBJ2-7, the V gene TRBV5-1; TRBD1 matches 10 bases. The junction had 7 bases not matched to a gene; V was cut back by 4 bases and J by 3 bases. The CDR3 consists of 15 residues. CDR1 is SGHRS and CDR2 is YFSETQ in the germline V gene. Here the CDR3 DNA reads TGCGCCAGCAGCCGAAACCGGGACAGGGGCTACGAGCAGTACTTC. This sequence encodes CASSRNRDRGYEQYF. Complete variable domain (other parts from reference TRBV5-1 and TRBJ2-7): KAGVTQTPRYLIKTRGQQVTLSCSPISGHRSVSWYQQTPGQGLQFLFEYFSETQRNKGNFPGRFSGRQFSNSRSEMNVSTLELGDSALYLCASSRNRDRGYEQYFGPGTRLTVT.

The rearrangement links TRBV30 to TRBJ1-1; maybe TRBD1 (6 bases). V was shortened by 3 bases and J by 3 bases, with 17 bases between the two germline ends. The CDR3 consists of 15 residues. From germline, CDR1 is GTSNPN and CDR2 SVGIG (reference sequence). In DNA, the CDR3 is TGTGCCTGGAGCCCCGGAGGGGGTGGGTACACTGAAGCTTTCTTT. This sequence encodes CAWSPGGGGYTEAFF. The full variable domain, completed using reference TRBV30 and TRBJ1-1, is SQTIHQWPATLVQPVGSPLSLECTVEGTSNPNLYWYRQAAGRGLQLLFYSVGIGQISSEVPQNLSASRPQDRQFILSSKKLLLSDSGFYLCAWSPGGGGYTEAFFGQGTRLTVV.

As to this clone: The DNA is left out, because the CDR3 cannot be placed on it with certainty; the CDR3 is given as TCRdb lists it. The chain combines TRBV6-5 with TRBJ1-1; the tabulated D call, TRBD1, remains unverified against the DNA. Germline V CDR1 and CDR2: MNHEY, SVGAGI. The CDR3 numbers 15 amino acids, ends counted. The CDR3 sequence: CASSSSDRGNTEAFF.

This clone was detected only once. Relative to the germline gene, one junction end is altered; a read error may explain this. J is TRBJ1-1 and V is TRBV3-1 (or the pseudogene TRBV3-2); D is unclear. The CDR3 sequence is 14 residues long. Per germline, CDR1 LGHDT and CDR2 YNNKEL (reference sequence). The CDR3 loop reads CASRQAGLNTEAFF. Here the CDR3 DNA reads TGTGCCAGCCGCCAGGCAGGCCTGAACACTGAAGCTTTCTTT.

The DNA for the CDR3 is TGTGCCAGCAGACCCGGACAGGGGGTCGGAAACACCATATATTTT. It is translated as CASRPGQGVGNTIYF. The chain combines TRBV6-4 with TRBJ1-3; 10 nucleotides align to TRBD1. Germline V CDR1 and CDR2: MRHNA, SNTAGT. This CDR3 has 15 residues. Losses at the gene ends were 6 bases for V and 4 bases for J; bases not matched to a gene: 6.

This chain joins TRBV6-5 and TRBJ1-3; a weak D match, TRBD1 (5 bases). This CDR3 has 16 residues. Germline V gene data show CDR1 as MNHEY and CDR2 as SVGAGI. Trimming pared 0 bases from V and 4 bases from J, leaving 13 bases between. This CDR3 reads CASSYSGPGPGNTIYF. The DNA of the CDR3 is TGTGCCAGCAGTTACTCAGGGCCAGGGCCCGGAAACACCATATATTTT.

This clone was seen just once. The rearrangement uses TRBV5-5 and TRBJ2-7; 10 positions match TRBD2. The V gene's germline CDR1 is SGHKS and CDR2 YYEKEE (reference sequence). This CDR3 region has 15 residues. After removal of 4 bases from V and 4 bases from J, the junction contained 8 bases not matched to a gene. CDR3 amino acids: CASSDPGTSVYEQYF. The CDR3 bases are TGTGCCAGCAGCGACCCCGGGACTAGCGTATACGAGCAGTACTTC.

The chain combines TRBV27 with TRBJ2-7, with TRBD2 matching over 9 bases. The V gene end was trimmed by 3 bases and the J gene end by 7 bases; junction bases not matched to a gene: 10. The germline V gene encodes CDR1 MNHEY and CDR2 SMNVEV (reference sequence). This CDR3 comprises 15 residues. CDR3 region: CASSFDPSGGNEQYF. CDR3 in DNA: TGTGCCAGCAGTTTCGATCCCAGCGGGGGGAATGAGCAGTACTTC.

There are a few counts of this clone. CDR3 sequence reads: CASSERGRNEKLFF. The CDR3 coding sequence is TGTGCCAGCAGTGAAAGAGGGAGAAATGAAAAACTGTTTTTT. The gene calls are TRBV6-1 and TRBJ1-4; D is undetermined. V was clipped by 2 bases and J by 5 bases, with 9 bases between them. Germline CDR1 is MNHNS and CDR2 is SASEGT. This CDR3 has 14 amino acids.

CDR3 coding DNA: TGTGCCAGCAGCTCGCCGGCCGTGGCAAATGGCTACACCTTC. This translates into CASSSPAVANGYTF. The chain combines TRBV7-9 with TRBJ1-2, with D hard to call. The V end lost 4 bases, the J end lost 6 bases, and 15 bases lay between the germline ends. The CDR3 covers 14 residues. Germline CDR1 reads SEHNR; CDR2 reads FQNEAQ (reference sequence).